Listed here are 23 T cell receptor beta chains from one sample, sequenced in a study of T-cell memory formation after mild COVID-19. From the 5' RACE reads, TCRdb called clonotypes with MiXCR, one entry per CDR3 protein. The sample has hundreds of thousands of distinct CDR3 sequences, approximately 18% seen once. Input material: PBMCs or a T cell subset sorted from them (not recorded which). These receptors were taken from an adult woman who had mild COVID-19 (a few samples of this study predate the infection). Cell type and time point are not known.

This chain links TRBV2 with TRBJ2-1, with 15 bases matching TRBD2. In germline, CDR1 is SNHLY, CDR2 FYNNEI. CDR3 length: 18 amino acids. Germline trimming cut 4 bases from V and 4 bases from J; bases unmatched to any gene: 8. CDR3 DNA: TGTGCCAGCAGTGCCCGGACTAGCGGGAGGGCCGGGTACAATGAGCAGTTCTTC. Translated: CASSARTSGRAGYNEQFF.

The J gene is TRBJ2-7, the V gene TRBV7-9; D is uncertain. Per the germline V gene, CDR1 is SEHNR and CDR2 is FQNEAQ (reference sequence). This CDR3 spans 15 amino acids. The V gene lost 5 bases and the J gene lost 0 bases, with 14 bases spanning the gap. The CDR3 sequence is CASSPGQTFSYEQYF. Here the CDR3 DNA reads TGTGCCAGCAGCCCTGGGCAGACCTTCTCCTACGAGCAGTACTTC.

This clonotype has a single count. The DNA of the CDR3 is TGTGCCAGCAGTTTGGCCGGGTCCCGACACGCCGGGGAGCTGTTTTTT. Amino acid sequence: CASSLAGSRHAGELFF. The chain combines TRBV12-3 or TRBV12-4 with TRBJ2-2; D is ambiguous. V lost 3 bases and J 6 bases, leaving 17 bases between the germline ends. This CDR3 is 16 amino acids long.

This clonotype came up a few times. The chain carries TRBV6-1 and TRBJ1-3; the D is unclear. The CDR3 extends over 15 amino acids. Germline loops: CDR1 MNHNS, CDR2 SASEGT. Trimming took 6 bases from V and 0 from J, leaving 12 bases between them. The CDR3 sequence is CASRSGSVSGNTIYF. CDR3 DNA sequence: TGTGCCAGCAGGTCCGGGTCTGTCTCTGGAAACACCATATATTTT.

This clonotype was detected only a few times. V and J are TRBV4-1 and TRBJ2-1; D possibly corresponds to TRBD2 (6 bases). Trimming removed 0 bases at V and 3 bases at J, with 12 bases between. The CDR3 length is 16 residues. Germline V gives CDR1 MGHRA, CDR2 YSYEKL. The CDR3 DNA sequence: TGCGCCAGCAGCCAAGAGGGCGGGAACGGCTACAATGAGCAGTTCTTC. This sequence encodes CASSQEGGNGYNEQFF.

This clonotype was recorded a few times. J is TRBJ1-5 and V is TRBV15, with TRBD1 identical over 7 bases. Germline V gives CDR1 LNHNV, CDR2 YYDKDF (reference sequence). CDR3 length equals 15 residues. V shed 4 bases and J 6 bases; nucleotides not matched to a gene: 9. CDR3 loop: CATSKDRESSQPQHF. In DNA, the CDR3 is TGTGCCACCAGCAAAGACAGGGAGAGTAGTCAGCCCCAGCATTTT.

This clonotype was counted between two and nine times. The gene calls are TRBV13 and TRBJ2-7, with TRBD1 as a possible D gene (6 bases). The V and J ends lost 3 bases and 6 bases respectively, with 15 bases between them. This CDR3 region has 14 residues. Germline CDR1 and CDR2: PRHDT and FYEKMQ (reference sequence). The CDR3 region is CASSFDRTGREQYF. CDR3 coding DNA: TGTGCCAGCAGCTTCGACAGGACGGGGCGCGAGCAGTACTTC.

CDR3 region: CASSPRKMNTEAFF. CDR3 DNA sequence: TGTGCCAGCAGTCCGAGGAAAATGAACACTGAAGCTTTCTTT. The chain is built from TRBV6-2 or TRBV6-3 and TRBJ1-1; no firm D call. Trimming cost V 5 bases and J 0 bases, with 10 bases left between them. The CDR3 length is 14 residues. Germline CDR1 reads MNHEY; CDR2 reads SVGEGT.

This clonotype has only a few counts. This chain joins TRBV6-4 and TRBJ2-3; 10 bases align to TRBD2. The CDR3 is 17 amino acids. The J segment lost 4 bases and the V segment lost 0 bases, leaving 7 bases of the junction unmatched. The germline V gene encodes CDR1 MRHNA and CDR2 SNTAGT. This CDR3 is CASSDSPSGSGADTQYF. CDR3 coding DNA: TGTGCCAGCAGTGACTCTCCTAGCGGGAGTGGGGCAGATACGCAGTATTTT.

The chain has TRBV6-5 and TRBJ2-3, with 9 bases that match TRBD2. V dropped 2 bases and J dropped 3; count of bases not matched to a gene: 12. CDR3 length equals 18 residues. Germline V gene sequence: CDR1 MNHEY, CDR2 SVGAGI. The CDR3 region has the DNA TGTGCCAGCAGTTACGGGTTCTACTCGAGCGGGGGGACAGATACGCAGTATTTT. As protein: CASSYGFYSSGGTDTQYF.

V is TRBV7-9 and J is TRBJ1-5; D is perhaps TRBD1 (5 bases). Germline V gives CDR1 SEHNR, CDR2 FQNEAQ (reference sequence). This CDR3 has 16 amino acids. V lost 5 bases, J lost 1 base, and 15 bases lay in between. CDR3 bases: TGTGCCAGCAGCCCCGGGGCTCTAGGGAGCAATCAGCCCCAGCATTTT. Amino acid sequence: CASSPGALGSNQPQHF.

In this sample, this clonotype turned up a few times. The chain recombines TRBV20-1 with TRBJ1-1; D gene ambiguous. The CDR3 length is 12 residues. Germline V gene sequence: CDR1 DFQATT, CDR2 SNEGSKA (reference sequence). V was shortened by 6 bases and J by 3 bases, with 11 bases between the two germline ends. The CDR3: CSAPWLDTEAFF. The CDR3 nucleotides are TGCAGTGCCCCATGGTTGGACACTGAAGCTTTCTTT.

The chain carries TRBV12-3 or TRBV12-4 and TRBJ2-3; D call uncertain. V dropped 2 bases and J dropped 0 bases, with 18 bases sitting between them. The CDR3 consists of 18 residues. In nucleotides, the CDR3 is TGTGCCAGCAGTTTAATCCCCCGACCCAGGTTCAGCACAGATACGCAGTATTTT. Translating gives CASSLIPRPRFSTDTQYF.

This clonotype was detected only a few times. The genes are TRBV6-2 or TRBV6-3 and TRBJ2-7, with 7 bases lining up with TRBD1. V lost 4 bases and J lost 2; bases outside the gene matches: 8. CDR1 MNHEY and CDR2 SVGEGT come from the germline V gene. The CDR3 loop spans 15 amino acids. The CDR3 nucleotides read TGTGCCAGCAGTTCATCCGGGACAGCAACCTACGAGCAGTACTTC. This translates into CASSSSGTATYEQYF.

The genes are TRBV7-3 and TRBJ2-1; D is unresolved. V lost 2 bases and J 10 bases, leaving 12 bases between the germline ends. Germline V CDR1 and CDR2: SGHTA, FQGTGA. The CDR3 is 13 residues long. In DNA, the CDR3 is TGTGCCAGCAGCTTATTGTCCAGTAGAGAGCAGTTCTTC. Amino acid sequence: CASSLLSSREQFF. The full variable domain, rest sourced from reference TRBV7-3 and TRBJ2-1, is GAGVSQTPSNKVTEKGKYVELRCDPISGHTALYWYRQSLGQGPEFLIYFQGTGAADDSGLPNDRFFAVRPEGSVSTLKIQRTERGDSAVYLCASSLLSSREQFFGPGTRLTVL.

V and J are TRBV12-3 or TRBV12-4 and TRBJ2-5; possibly TRBD2 for D (6 bases). There are 12 residues in the CDR3. The V end was cut by 6 bases, the J end by 5 bases, with 10 bases between. The CDR3 region is CASREGRETQYF. CDR3 DNA sequence: TGTGCCAGCAGGGAGGGGAGGGAGACCCAGTACTTC.

This clonotype turned up a few times. The V gene is TRBV6-2 or TRBV6-3, the J gene TRBJ2-2, with 7 bases aligning to TRBD1. V shed 2 bases and J 5 bases; nucleotides not matched to a gene: 8. This CDR3 has 16 amino acids. CDR1 MNHEY and CDR2 SVGEGT come from the germline V gene. This CDR3 reads CASSYMDRTGTGELFF. In DNA, the CDR3 is TGTGCCAGCAGTTACATGGACAGGACGGGAACCGGGGAGCTGTTTTTT.

This clonotype was picked up a small number of times. J is TRBJ2-5 and V is TRBV9, with D perhaps TRBD2 (5 bases). Germline V gives CDR1 SGDLS, CDR2 YYNGEE. Trimming removed 4 bases from V and 5 bases from J, with 15 bases in between. This CDR3 has 14 residues. CDR3 DNA sequence: TGTGCCAGCAGCCCGCGATTGGGGAGCGAGACCCAGTACTTC. It translates to CASSPRLGSETQYF.

V usage is TRBV9 and J usage is TRBJ2-7, with D possibly TRBD1 on 5 matching bases. Per germline, CDR1 SGDLS and CDR2 YYNGEE. V lost 0 bases and J lost 6, with 10 bases in between. This CDR3 is 13 amino acids long. The CDR3 DNA reads TGTGCCAGCAGCGTAGCTTCAGGGTCCGAGCAGTACTTC. Residues: CASSVASGSEQYF.

This clonotype was counted at least ten times. This chain connects TRBV5-1 to TRBJ1-1; perhaps TRBD1 as D (6 bases). Looked up from germline, CDR1 is SGHRS and CDR2 is YFSETQ. CDR3 size: 14 residues. V was trimmed by 3 bases and J by 1 base, leaving 10 bases between them. The CDR3 spells CASSWGQSNTEAFF. In DNA form, the CDR3 reads TGCGCCAGCAGCTGGGGACAATCGAACACTGAAGCTTTCTTT.

V is TRBV12-3 or TRBV12-4 and J is TRBJ1-5; perhaps TRBD1 as D (6 bases). Trimming took off 6 bases at V and 10 bases at J, with 19 bases between the two ends. CDR3 size: 14 residues. CDR3 in amino acids: CASSATGLGGPQHF. CDR3 nucleotide sequence: TGTGCCAGCAGCGCTACAGGGCTCGGGGGCCCCCAGCATTTT.

This clonotype occurred a few times. The DNA of the CDR3 is TGTGCCAGCAGTCTCGGGACTACAGCCTTACAAGAGACCCAGTACTTC. Protein product: CASSLGTTALQETQYF. The rearrangement uses TRBV9 and TRBJ2-5, with 7 bases that match TRBD2. CDR3 length: 16 residues. The V gene's germline CDR1 is SGDLS and CDR2 YYNGEE. After removal of 5 bases from V and 2 bases from J, the junction contained 12 bases not matched to a gene. The full variable domain, rest sourced from reference TRBV9 and TRBJ2-5, is DSGVTQTPKHLITATGQRVTLRCSPRSGDLSVYWYQQSLDQGLQFLIQYYNGEERAKGNILERFSAQQFPDLHSELNLSSLELGDSALYFCASSLGTTALQETQYFGPGTRLLVL.

The chain links TRBV9 to TRBJ2-3; 13 bases fit TRBD2. The germline V gene has CDR1 SGDLS and CDR2 YYNGEE. The CDR3 consists of 19 residues. The V and J ends lost 2 bases and 3 bases, in that order; junction bases with no gene match: 12. Written as DNA, the CDR3 is TGTGCCAGCAGCGTCACCGATTGGACTAGCGGGGGAGGGACAGATACGCAGTATTTT. Protein: CASSVTDWTSGGGTDTQYF.